The 18 T cell receptor beta chains listed next were all sequenced from one sample in a study of blood T cell repertoires in COVID-19. The data were produced by immunoSEQ multiplex PCR, yet TCRdb's version contains in-frame clones alone and is incomplete. In the table there are 90,000 to 120,000 clones, around 92% of which are singletons. Sequencing was performed on peripheral blood. These receptor sequences come from a man aged 35 to 55 with active or convalescent COVID-19.

J is TRBJ2-1 and V is TRBV28, with TRBD2 as a possible D gene (6 bases). Trimming removed 4 bases from V and 4 bases from J, with 11 bases in between. There are 14 residues in the CDR3. CDR1 and CDR2 from the germline V gene are MDHEN and SYDVKM. This chain's CDR3 is CASSSGTEYNEQFF. As DNA, the CDR3 is TGTGCCAGCAGTTCCGGGACTGAGTACAATGAGCAGTTCTTC.

The genes are TRBV28 and TRBJ2-7; maybe TRBD1 (5 bases). The germline V gene encodes CDR1 MDHEN and CDR2 SYDVKM. This CDR3 contains 13 residues. V lost 4 bases and J lost 1, with 8 bases in between. This chain's CDR3 is CASSSDRSYEQYF. For the CDR3, the DNA is TGTGCCAGCAGTTCCGACAGATCCTACGAGCAGTACTTC.

The rearrangement links TRBV6-1 to TRBJ2-2, with TRBD2 matching 9 bases. The CDR3 runs 15 residues. Germline CDR1 reads MNHNS; CDR2 reads SASEGT. The V gene end was trimmed by 6 bases and the J gene end by 4 bases; junction bases not matched to a gene: 6. The CDR3 DNA follows: TGTGCCAGCAGCCATAGCGGGAGCGGCACCGGGGAGCTGTTTTTT. It specifies CASSHSGSGTGELFF.

V and J are TRBV24-1 and TRBJ1-4, with unresolved D. This CDR3 has 13 amino acids. CDR1 and CDR2 (germline): KGHDR, SFDVKD. The V and J ends lost 9 bases and 4 bases respectively, with 11 bases between them. The CDR3 protein is CATASRLNEKLFF. CDR3 nucleotide sequence: TGTGCCACCGCGTCCAGGCTTAATGAAAAACTGTTTTTT.

The chain carries TRBV4-1 and TRBJ1-5, with 9 bases lining up with TRBD1. Trimming took 1 base from V and 5 from J; bases not matched to a gene: 3. The CDR3 contains 15 residues. Per the germline V gene, CDR1 is MGHRA and CDR2 is YSYEKL. The CDR3 DNA sequence: TGCGCCAGCAGCCAAGGGGACAGGGAGCATCAGCCCCAGCATTTT. Amino acid sequence: CASSQGDREHQPQHF.

The chain has TRBV9 and TRBJ2-3, with 13 positions matching TRBD2. This CDR3 is 20 amino acids long. J was trimmed by 0 bases and V by 2 bases; bases with no gene match: 12. In germline, CDR1 is SGDLS, CDR2 YYNGEE. CDR3 sequence (DNA): TGTGCCAGCAGCGTGGGACTAGCGGGGCATGGGGTCGCGAGCACAGATACGCAGTATTTT. Its translation is CASSVGLAGHGVASTDTQYF.

The rearrangement joins TRBV6-6 to TRBJ2-5; D perhaps matches TRBD2 (6 bases). This CDR3 has 13 amino acids. Germline V CDR1 and CDR2: MNHNY, SVGAGI (reference sequence). Trimming removed 6 bases from V and 1 base from J, with 9 bases in between. The CDR3 sequence is CASRNSGQETQYF. CDR3 DNA sequence: TGTGCCAGCAGGAATAGCGGCCAAGAGACCCAGTACTTC.

This chain joins TRBV5-1 and TRBJ2-7; 9 bases are a match to TRBD1. The CDR3 length is 15 residues. Looked up from germline, CDR1 is SGHRS and CDR2 is YFSETQ. Losses at the gene ends were 2 bases for V and 5 bases for J; bases not matched to a gene: 8. Written as DNA, the CDR3 is TGCGCCAGCAGCTTCACGGGACAGGGACGGCACGAGCAGTACTTC. It translates to CASSFTGQGRHEQYF.

This clone came up once. This sequence joins TRBV6-2 or TRBV6-3 and TRBJ2-7; maybe TRBD2 (5 bases). This CDR3 has 11 residues. The V and J ends lost 5 bases and 7 bases respectively, with 9 bases between them. CDR1 is MNHEY and CDR2 is SVGEGT in the germline V gene. The chain's CDR3 is CASSLAGEQYF. CDR3 sequence (DNA): TGTGCCAGCAGTCTAGCTGGAGAGCAGTACTTC.

This clone showed up just once. The J gene is TRBJ1-2, the V gene TRBV10-1, with 7 bases fitting TRBD1. Trimming cost V 9 bases and J 4 bases; bases outside gene matches: 14. The CDR3 loop spans 15 amino acids. Germline lookup yields CDR1 WNHNN and CDR2 SYGVQD (reference sequence). The CDR3 region has the DNA TGCGCCAGACCGCTAGTTAGAGGGGGCTGCTATGGCTACACCTTC. Its translation: CARPLVRGGCYGYTF.

V gene TRBV7-8 combines with J gene TRBJ1-4; a possible D gene is TRBD1 (6 bases). The germline CDR1 and CDR2 sequences are SGHVS and FQNEAQ. V gave up 4 bases and J gave up 4 bases, with 16 bases separating them. The CDR3 is made up of 16 amino acids. The CDR3, as DNA: TGTGCCAGCAGCTCGTACCCACAGGGTTATAATGAAAAACTGTTTTTT. It translates to CASSSYPQGYNEKLFF.

The V and J genes are TRBV10-3 and TRBJ1-2; D might be TRBD1 (6 bases). The CDR3 runs to 11 residues. V was clipped by 8 bases and J by 9 bases, with 13 bases between them. Looked up from germline, CDR1 is ENHRY and CDR2 is SYGVKD. The CDR3 protein is CAIGNRDSYTF. The CDR3 DNA follows: TGTGCCATCGGAAACAGGGACAGCTACACCTTC.

The chain employs TRBV19 and TRBJ2-1, with 8 bases aligning to TRBD2. The CDR3 is 13 residues long. The ends lost 1 base at V and 8 bases at J; junction bases unmatched: 1. Looked up from germline, CDR1 is LNHDA and CDR2 is SQIVND (reference sequence). The CDR3 spells CASSIGAGDEQFF. DNA for the CDR3: TGTGCCAGTAGTATAGGAGCGGGGGATGAGCAGTTCTTC.

This clone appeared once. The V gene is TRBV4-3, the J gene TRBJ1-2; D perhaps matches TRBD1 (5 bases). The V gene lost 0 bases and the J gene lost 8 bases, with 19 bases spanning the gap. Germline-derived CDR1 and CDR2 are LGHNA and YSLEER. The CDR3 sequence is 16 residues long. CDR3 region: CASSQESDSLLYGYTF. DNA of the CDR3: TGCGCCAGCAGCCAAGAATCCGACAGCCTTCTATACGGCTACACCTTC.

In its sample, this clone was seen a few times. CDR3 nucleotide sequence: TGTGCCATCGCCGACCGGAGCAACACTGAAGCTTTCTTT. Its protein is CAIADRSNTEAFF. The chain is built from TRBV10-3 and TRBJ1-1; no clear D. The germline gives CDR1 ENHRY, CDR2 SYGVKD. CDR3 length: 13 amino acids. The ends were cut back, 8 bases at V and 2 bases at J, with 12 bases in the middle.

This rearrangement joins TRBV28 to TRBJ1-5; TRBD1 might be the D (5 bases). V was shortened by 5 bases and J by 2 bases, with 16 bases between the two germline ends. This CDR3 has 16 residues. Germline values: CDR1 MDHEN, CDR2 SYDVKM. The chain's CDR3 is CASSPQGIGGNQPQHF. For the CDR3, the DNA is TGTGCCAGCAGTCCCCAGGGAATAGGTGGCAATCAGCCCCAGCATTTT. The whole variable domain, filled in from reference TRBV28 and TRBJ1-5, reads DVKVTQSSRYLVKRTGEKVFLECVQDMDHENMFWYRQDPGLGLRLIYFSYDVKMKEKGDIPEGYSVSREKKERFSLILESASTNQTSMYLCASSPQGIGGNQPQHFGDGTRLSIL.

This chain links TRBV18 with TRBJ1-1; TRBD1 is a possible D gene (5 bases). Germline CDR1 and CDR2: KGHSH and LQKENI. The CDR3 has 14 residues. Trimming shortened V by 3 bases and J by 1 base, and 9 bases separated the two germline ends. The CDR3 region has the DNA TGTGCCAGCTCACCTAATACAGGGAACACTGAAGCTTTCTTT. This codes for CASSPNTGNTEAFF.

The chain employs TRBV3-1 (or the pseudogene TRBV3-2) and TRBJ1-6, with D unclear. Per germline, CDR1 LGHDT and CDR2 YNNKEL (reference sequence). The CDR3 length is 14 residues. V shed 2 bases and J shed 9 bases, with 11 bases lying between them. CDR3 sequence reads: CASSQQFTSSPLHF. CDR3 nucleotides: TGTGCCAGCAGCCAACAATTTACGAGTTCACCCCTCCACTTT.